This T cell receptor (beta chain) was sequenced for a study of T cell responses to AZD1222 COVID-19 vaccine. Study-wide points: Spike-specific TCR depth and breadth grew after two AZD1222 doses. Targeting of unmutated variant regions was reportedly seen in nearly half of spike-specific TCRs.

The germline gives CDR1 SEHNR, CDR2 FQNEAQ (reference sequence). Between the trimmed V and J ends, which lost 0 bases and 6 bases, there was a span of 6 bases. This CDR3 contains 12 residues. For this clone: Its antigen remains unknown.

The data were produced by immunoSEQ multiplex PCR, yet TCRdb's version contains in-frame clones alone and is incomplete. The sample contains tens of thousands of clones, 80% of which appear only once. This TCR was sampled from an adult who received the AZD1222 COVID-19 vaccine. J is TRBJ2-7 and V is TRBV7-9; D is ambiguous. The sample here was peripheral blood, taken 28 days after the second AZD1222 dose. In DNA form, the CDR3 reads TGTGCCAGCAGCTTAGCGGGGTTCGAGCAGTACTTC. This sequence encodes CASSLAGFEQYF.